These T cell receptor beta chains were read from a single sample in a study of T cells in Graves' hyperthyroidism and ophthalmopathy. TCRdb passed the multiplex PCR reads through MiXCR, listing each CDR3 protein once. This table holds approximately 560,000 distinct CDR3 sequences, around 14% found once. The sequenced material came from blood. These receptors originate from a woman under 40 with Graves' hyperthyroidism. Both conserved end residues are trimmed from each CDR3. The D gene is left open where the match is weak.

j_gene | v_gene | d_gene | CDR3aa
TRBJ2-5 | TRBV10-1 | - | ASSEGSPIWY
TRBJ1-1 | TRBV29-1 | - | SVEEGSANTEAF
TRBJ1-1 | TRBV27 | - | ASSLNVRNTEAF
TRBJ2-3 | TRBV2 | TRBD2 | ARGLATSTDTQY
TRBJ2-3 | TRBV6-1 | - | ASSSATVTDTQY
TRBJ2-5 | TRBV24-1 | - | ATSDSDGKETQY
TRBJ2-7 | TRBV19 | TRBD1 | ASSPTPGQGRDEQY
TRBJ2-7 | TRBV27 | - | ASSSGHEQY
TRBJ2-3 | TRBV11-2 | - | ASSLAGAMTDTQY
TRBJ2-1 | TRBV5-1 | TRBD2 | ASEEGLLSSYNEQF
TRBJ2-2 | TRBV28 | TRBD2 | ASNGGAGGLDTGELF
TRBJ2-1 | TRBV18 | - | ASSPLVPNNEQF
TRBJ1-5 | TRBV2 | TRBD1 | ASRPGQGSQPQH
TRBJ2-7 | TRBV28 | TRBD1 | ASSPPGQHYEQY
TRBJ2-1 | TRBV5-1 | TRBD2 | ASSSSAGDLVNEQF
TRBJ2-5 | TRBV5-1 | TRBD2 | ASSLGGTSGTQETQY
TRBJ2-1 | TRBV5-1 | TRBD2 | ASSSLIAGEGNSYNEQF
TRBJ1-6 | TRBV6-1 | - | ASSDRGTKSSPLH
TRBJ2-5 | TRBV20-1 | - | SARGVAGSVQY
TRBJ1-2 | TRBV19 | TRBD1 | ASSTDRGLDYGYT
TRBJ2-1 | TRBV6-1 | TRBD2 | ASSSTSGTTMKQF
TRBJ1-2 | TRBV6-1 | - | ASSNRGDRQNYGYT
TRBJ2-7 | TRBV27 | TRBD2 | ASSDRGGGMYEQY
TRBJ2-5 | TRBV12-3/TRBV12-4 | TRBD2 | ASRIRGGTNLQETQY
TRBJ2-5 | TRBV4-1 | TRBD2 | ASSHPGLAGRPSQETQY
TRBJ2-3 | TRBV6-2/TRBV6-3 | TRBD2 | ASSTLAGRFPDTQY
TRBJ1-5 | TRBV29-1 | - | SVEEPVGQPQH
TRBJ2-7 | TRBV6-2/TRBV6-3 | - | ASSRGSAYEQY
TRBJ2-2 | TRBV25-1 | TRBD2 | ASSGPGLAGLTGELF
TRBJ2-5 | TRBV27 | TRBD1 | ASRPTGTGQETQY
TRBJ2-2 | TRBV6-5 | TRBD1 | ASSYIDRATGELF
TRBJ2-5 | TRBV18 | TRBD1 | ASSPNTGAGQETQY
TRBJ2-1 | TRBV11-2 | - | ASSSLGGEQF
TRBJ2-1 | TRBV7-2 | TRBD2 | ASSLAMGLAGGLNEQF
TRBJ1-3 | TRBV5-1 | - | ASSSTLGSSGNTIY
TRBJ2-3 | TRBV2 | - | ASSMGRTDTQY
TRBJ1-5 | TRBV20-1 | - | SARGGSPYSNQPQH
TRBJ2-7 | TRBV12-3/TRBV12-4 | TRBD1 | ASSGTEISYEQY
TRBJ2-5 | TRBV7-2 | - | ASSLLRTSQETQY